The 20 T cell receptor beta chains below all came from one sample that was sequenced in a study of beta chain features in type 1 diabetes. Study findings and constraints: Among all four CD4+ subsets, Type 1 diabetes patients had TCRB CDR3s that were moderately but significantly shorter.

Which antigens these TCRs recognize remains unknown. Reverse transcribing all isolated RNA meant expressed TCRB transcripts were sequenced. Sequencing was performed with immunoSEQ multiplex PCR; in TCRdb, only in-frame clones are kept and a portion is missing. In the table there are a few hundred thousand clones, about 11% of which are singletons. The sample taken for sequencing was naive CD4+ T cells from blood. These receptors were collected from a man aged 30-40 years with type 1 diabetes.

This clone was seen only a few times. The rearrangement uses TRBV30 and TRBJ1-4, with D perhaps TRBD1 (5 bases). Germline CDR1 is GTSNPN and CDR2 is SVGIG (reference sequence). The CDR3 contains 14 residues. V was trimmed by 0 bases and J by 7 bases, leaving 12 bases between them. The CDR3 spells CAWSVAGVGEKLFF. In nucleotides, the CDR3 is TGTGCCTGGAGTGTTGCGGGGGTGGGTGAAAAACTGTTTTTT.

This clone was observed a few times. This chain uses TRBV18 with TRBJ2-5; D is unresolved. Per the germline V gene, CDR1 is KGHSH and CDR2 is LQKENI. Trimming left V 3 bases short and J 7 bases short, with 12 bases between. The CDR3 has 13 amino acids. This chain's CDR3 is CASSPAATVTQYF. In nucleotides, the CDR3 is TGTGCCAGCTCACCCGCCGCCACTGTGACCCAGTACTTC.

Written as DNA, the CDR3 is TGCAGCGTTGGCAGGGGTACGTACGAGCAGTACTTC. This translates into CSVGRGTYEQYF. The gene calls are TRBV29-1 and TRBJ2-5; TRBD1 might be the D (6 bases). The better agreement between TRBJ2-7 and the DNA end casts doubt on the J call. The CDR3 covers 12 residues. CDR1 is SQVTM and CDR2 is ANQGSEA in the germline V gene.

The sample holds a few counts of this clone. Additional DNA sequences in this sample encode the identical CDR3. The CDR3: CASSIDRGYEQYF. The DNA for the CDR3 is TGTGCCAGCAGCATAGACAGGGGCTACGAGCAGTACTTC. V is TRBV7-6 and J is TRBJ2-7; 8 bases are a match to TRBD1. With V trimmed by 5 bases and J by 3 bases, 3 bases remained unmatched. Germline loops: CDR1 SGHVS, CDR2 FNYEAQ. CDR3 length: 13 residues.

The chain couples TRBV5-4 to TRBJ2-7; D possibly corresponds to TRBD2 (6 bases). Deletions cut 4 bases from V and 9 bases from J, with 17 bases between. The germline gives CDR1 SGHNT, CDR2 YYREEE (reference sequence). The CDR3 runs to 13 residues. CDR3: CASSNGTLRGQYF. The CDR3 DNA follows: TGTGCCAGCAGCAACGGGACTCTTCGTGGGCAGTACTTC.

The V gene is TRBV9, the J gene TRBJ2-1; D not certain. CDR3 length equals 16 residues. The V end lost 0 bases, the J end lost 5 bases, and 15 bases lay between the germline ends. Looked up from germline, CDR1 is SGDLS and CDR2 is YYNGEE. The CDR3 loop is CASSVGGMRSHNEQFF. DNA of the CDR3: TGTGCCAGCAGCGTAGGTGGCATGCGGTCCCACAATGAGCAGTTCTTC.

This clone came up a few times. The chain uses TRBV21-1 and TRBJ1-2. TRBV21-1 is a recognized pseudogene. The CDR3 runs to 17 residues. CDR3 bases: TGTGCCAGCAGCAAAATATTAGGGTCGGCTAGCGAGTATGGCTACACCTTC. Translated: CASSKILGSASEYGYTF.

In its sample, this clone was seen a few times. The V call is TRBV7-9, the J call TRBJ2-5; the D gene is possibly TRBD1 (6 bases). The germline gives CDR1 SEHNR, CDR2 FQNEAQ (reference sequence). There are 13 residues in the CDR3. V was clipped by 5 bases and J by 3 bases, with 10 bases between them. The CDR3 loop is CASSRQAKETQYF. The CDR3 coding sequence is TGTGCCAGCAGCAGACAGGCCAAAGAGACCCAGTACTTC.

The V and J genes are TRBV7-2 and TRBJ1-1, with D perhaps matching TRBD1 (6 bases). The germline CDR1 and CDR2 sequences are SGHTA and FQGNSA. The CDR3 contains 13 residues. V shed 1 base and J shed 11 bases, with 14 bases lying between them. The CDR3 DNA is TGTGCCAGCAGCTTAGACAACAGGGTAGAGGCTTTCTTT. Its translation: CASSLDNRVEAFF.

Details on this clone: Mismatch with germline at one junction end may stem from a read error. This sequence joins TRBV11-3 and TRBJ2-3, with 11 bases that match TRBD2. This CDR3 contains 13 residues. Germline-derived CDR1 and CDR2 are SGHNT and YENEEA. CDR3 region: CASSLDPGTSGTF. For the CDR3, the DNA is TGTGCCAGCAGCTTGGACCCCGGGACTAGCGGTACCTTT.

This clone was seen a handful of times. The sample contains more than one DNA sequence encoding this CDR3. The chain combines TRBV6-5 with TRBJ2-3; D possibly corresponds to TRBD1 (6 bases). Trimming stripped 5 bases from V and 3 bases from J, with 9 bases between. Per germline, CDR1 MNHEY and CDR2 SVGAGI. CDR3 size: 13 residues. The CDR3 is CASSRQGTDTQYF. The DNA of the CDR3 is TGTGCCAGCAGTCGCCAGGGGACAGATACGCAGTATTTT.

This clone was observed a handful of times. V usage is TRBV4-2 and J usage is TRBJ1-5, with D tentatively TRBD1 (5 bases). Germline values: CDR1 LGHNA, CDR2 YNFKEQ. Trimming took 1 base from V and 4 from J, leaving 14 bases between them. The CDR3 consists of 16 residues. CDR3 DNA: TGTGCCAGCAGCCAAGGAGGTTTCGGGGGGAATCAGCCCCAGCATTTT. Protein: CASSQGGFGGNQPQHF.

The chain uses TRBV2 and TRBJ1-1, with TRBD1 matching over 8 bases. Germline values: CDR1 SNHLY, CDR2 FYNNEI. CDR3 length: 13 residues. The V gene end was trimmed by 4 bases and the J gene end by 7 bases; junction bases not matched to a gene: 5. The CDR3 DNA follows: TGTGCCAGCAGTGGACAGGGGTGGAGTGAAGCTTTCTTT. Translating it yields CASSGQGWSEAFF.

In this sample, this clone turned up once. V and J are TRBV9 and TRBJ1-2; the D is unclear. CDR3 length: 13 amino acids. Trimming removed 0 bases from V and 6 bases from J, with 9 bases in between. Germline V gene data show CDR1 as SGDLS and CDR2 as YYNGEE. The CDR3 sequence: CASSVDRDNGYTF. The CDR3 nucleotides are TGTGCCAGCAGCGTAGACAGAGACAATGGCTACACCTTC. The entire variable domain, with the rest obtained from reference TRBV9 and TRBJ1-2, is as follows: DSGVTQTPKHLITATGQRVTLRCSPRSGDLSVYWYQQSLDQGLQFLIQYYNGEERAKGNILERFSAQQFPDLHSELNLSSLELGDSALYFCASSVDRDNGYTFGSGTRLTVV.

J is TRBJ2-1 and V is TRBV11-1, with 10 bases identical to TRBD2. V was clipped by 5 bases and J by 7 bases; unmatched bases: 2. This CDR3 has 13 amino acids. Germline CDR1 SGHAT, CDR2 FQDESV (reference sequence). CDR3 region: CASSTGLANEQFF. The CDR3 coding sequence is TGTGCCAGCAGCACGGGACTAGCGAATGAGCAGTTCTTC.

This clone was seen a few times. The chain employs TRBV6-1 and TRBJ2-2; TRBD1 aligns across 8 bases. This CDR3 contains 14 residues. V lost 6 bases to trimming and J lost 7 bases; unmatched junction nucleotides: 7. The germline V gene encodes CDR1 MNHNS and CDR2 SASEGT. The CDR3 DNA reads as TGTGCCAGCAGGATGGACAGGGCGGGCGGGGAGCTGTTTTTT. Its translation is CASRMDRAGGELFF.

The rearrangement links TRBV2 to TRBJ2-2, with 9 bases lining up with TRBD1. Germline CDR1 reads SNHLY; CDR2 reads FYNNEI. Losses at the gene ends were 8 bases for V and 6 bases for J; bases not matched to a gene: 7. The CDR3 consists of 14 residues. In DNA form, the CDR3 reads TGTGCCAGCGAATGGGACAGGGAGTCCGGGGAGCTGTTTTTT. Translation: CASEWDRESGELFF.

This clone was observed a few times. The chain joins TRBV7-9 to TRBJ2-5; 10 positions match TRBD1. The CDR3 extends over 15 amino acids. In germline, CDR1 is SEHNR, CDR2 FQNEAQ (reference sequence). The trim removed 6 bases at V and 5 bases at J, leaving 9 bases unmatched. The CDR3 protein is CASRSGTGVRETQYF. The CDR3 nucleotides read TGTGCCAGCAGGTCCGGGACAGGGGTCAGGGAGACCCAGTACTTC.

This clone was counted a few times. The V and J genes are TRBV5-4 and TRBJ2-2; TRBD2 aligns across 10 bases. CDR1 is SGHNT and CDR2 is YYREEE in the germline V gene (reference sequence). V was pared by 4 bases and J by 5 bases, with 8 bases of the junction left unmatched. This CDR3 is built from 16 residues. The CDR3 DNA reads as TGTGCCAGCAGCCCTGTGGTTAGCGGGGGGACCGGGGAGCTGTTTTTT. Its protein is CASSPVVSGGTGELFF.

The V and J genes are TRBV9 and TRBJ1-4; the D gene is possibly TRBD1 (6 bases). The V gene's germline CDR1 is SGDLS and CDR2 YYNGEE. The V and J ends lost 0 bases and 8 bases respectively, with 11 bases between them. The CDR3 has 14 amino acids. The CDR3: CASSVGGPGEKLFF. CDR3 DNA: TGTGCCAGCAGCGTAGGGGGGCCTGGGGAAAAACTGTTTTTT.